Below, 8 T cell receptor beta chains from the same sample are listed, as sequenced in a study of T-cell memory formation after mild COVID-19. TCRdb reprocessed the 5' RACE reads via MiXCR and lists one record per CDR3 protein. The sample shows about 110,000 distinct CDR3 sequences, 18% of them seen only once. Source material: PBMCs or a T cell subset sorted from them (not recorded which). These receptor sequences come from a young man who had mild COVID-19 (a few samples of this study predate the infection). Cell type and time point are not known.

Only a few counts were recorded for this clonotype. The genes are TRBV5-6 and TRBJ2-1; D ambiguous. CDR3 size: 15 residues. Trimming took off 6 bases at V and 0 bases at J, with 13 bases between the two ends. Germline lookup yields CDR1 SGHDT and CDR2 YYEEEE. The CDR3 DNA reads as TGTGCCAGCACCCTGTCCCCCTACTCCTACAATGAGCAGTTCTTC. It encodes CASTLSPYSYNEQFF. The whole variable domain, remainder taken from reference TRBV5-6 and TRBJ2-1, is DAGVTQSPTHLIKTRGQQVTLRCSPKSGHDTVSWYQQALGQGPQFIFQYYEEEERQRGNFPDRFSGHQFPNYSSELNVNALLLGDSALYLCASTLSPYSYNEQFFGPGTRLTVL.

V usage is TRBV29-1 and J usage is TRBJ1-2; the match to TRBD1 covers 9 bases. V gave up 6 bases and J gave up 7 bases; unmatched junction bases: 6. CDR1 is SQVTM and CDR2 is ANQGSEA in the germline V gene. The CDR3 sequence is 12 residues long. The CDR3 region has the DNA TGCAGCGTGGGACAGGGCCGAAGTGGCTACACCTTC. It translates to CSVGQGRSGYTF. The full variable domain, rest sourced from reference TRBV29-1 and TRBJ1-2, is SAVISQKPSRDICQRGTSLTIQCQVDSQVTMMFWYRQQPGQSLTLIATANQGSEATYESGFVIDKFPISRPNLTFSTLTVSNMSPEDSSIYLCSVGQGRSGYTFGSGTRLTVV.

The chain is built from TRBV5-1 and TRBJ2-2; D gene unclear. The CDR3 is 12 residues long. Trimming cost V 5 bases and J 7 bases, with 9 bases left between them. Germline V CDR1 and CDR2: SGHRS, YFSETQ. The CDR3 sequence: CASRSGGGELFF. Here the CDR3 DNA reads TGCGCCAGCAGAAGTGGCGGCGGGGAGCTGTTTTTT.

V and J are TRBV3-1 and TRBJ2-1, with a weak D call TRBD2 (5 bases). This CDR3 has 15 residues. V shed 4 bases and J shed 8 bases, with 18 bases lying between them. CDR1 LGHDT and CDR2 YNNKEL come from the germline V gene (reference sequence). In DNA, the CDR3 is TGTGCCAGCAGCCCGGGATTTCCCGAGGCGGATGAGCAGTTCTTC. It yields the protein CASSPGFPEADEQFF.

This clonotype has a handful of counts. J is TRBJ2-1 and V is TRBV24-1; TRBD1 matches 7 bases. CDR3 length: 16 residues. V gave up 4 bases and J gave up 5 bases; unmatched junction bases: 10. In germline, CDR1 is KGHDR, CDR2 SFDVKD. The CDR3 loop reads CATSEALEGANNEQFF. As DNA, the CDR3 is TGTGCCACCAGTGAAGCACTCGAGGGGGCGAACAATGAGCAGTTCTTC.

CDR3 coding DNA: TGTGCCAGCAGCTCCAGGTGGGGTCGCGGAGAGACCCAGTACTTC. Amino acids: CASSSRWGRGETQYF. The chain uses TRBV6-5 and TRBJ2-5; D uncertain. This CDR3 spans 15 amino acids. With 6 bases removed from V and 4 bases from J, the gap between germline ends came to 18 bases. Looked up from germline, CDR1 is MNHEY and CDR2 is SVGAGI.

V and J are TRBV7-2 and TRBJ2-3; tentatively, D is TRBD2 (6 bases). V lost 5 bases and J lost 2, with 17 bases in between. Germline CDR1 reads SGHTA; CDR2 reads FQGNSA. The CDR3 consists of 16 residues. In DNA, the CDR3 is TGTGCCAGCAGCCCCAGACTAGTTCTCAACACAGATACGCAGTATTTT. The encoded protein is CASSPRLVLNTDTQYF.

The sample holds a few counts of this clonotype. The chain joins TRBV19 to TRBJ1-1, with D uncertain. The CDR3 consists of 15 residues. Germline V gene data show CDR1 as LNHDA and CDR2 as SQIVND (reference sequence). Trimming removed 1 base at V and 5 bases at J, with 14 bases between. CDR3 nucleotides: TGTGCCAGTAGTATAGTGGCAGCGTTGGGAACTGAAGCTTTCTTT. Its translation: CASSIVAALGTEAFF.